Listed here are 12 T cell receptor beta chains from one sample, sequenced in a study of blood T cell repertoires in COVID-19. Sequenced by immunoSEQ multiplex PCR; TCRdb stores in-frame clones only, minus some. The sample lists some 270,000 clones; around 89% were seen once. What was sequenced was PBMCs or T cells enriched from blood (not recorded which). These receptors were taken from a woman in her 30s with acute COVID-19.

This chain joins TRBV30 and TRBJ2-2; a possible D gene is TRBD2 (6 bases). The germline V gene encodes CDR1 GTSNPN and CDR2 SVGIG (reference sequence). The CDR3 loop spans 14 amino acids. Trimming pared 8 bases from V and 3 bases from J, leaving 16 bases between. Here the CDR3 DNA reads TGTGCCCAGCAAGATCGGGGGTACACCGGGGAGCTGTTTTTT. As protein: CAQQDRGYTGELFF.

With regard to this clone: Other DNA sequences of this sample code for an identical CDR3. This chain joins TRBV5-1 and TRBJ2-5; D not resolved. Trimming stripped 4 bases from V and 2 bases from J, with 3 bases between. CDR1 and CDR2 from the germline V gene are SGHRS and YFSETQ. This CDR3 has 11 amino acids. The CDR3 DNA is TGCGCCAGCAGCCTGCAAGAGACCCAGTACTTC. It encodes CASSLQETQYF.

This clone appeared once. The chain uses TRBV19 and TRBJ2-7; a possible D gene is TRBD2 (5 bases). Germline values: CDR1 LNHDA, CDR2 SQIVND (reference sequence). The CDR3 covers 13 residues. Trimming removed 8 bases from V and 0 bases from J, with 11 bases in between. CDR3 DNA sequence: TGTGCCAGTTCCGAAGACTACTCCTACGAGCAGTACTTC. The encoded protein is CASSEDYSYEQYF.

The J gene is TRBJ2-7, the V gene TRBV11-2; 13 nucleotides match TRBD2. The junction had 13 bases not matched to a gene; V was cut back by 4 bases and J by 4 bases. Germline CDR1 SGHAT, CDR2 FQNNGV. The length of the CDR3 is 18 residues. The CDR3 nucleotides are TGTGCCAGCAGCTCATATTTCAAAGGGACTAGCGGGATTTACGAGCAGTACTTC. Protein: CASSSYFKGTSGIYEQYF. Variable domain in full (rest from reference TRBV11-2 and TRBJ2-7): EAGVAQSPRYKIIEKRQSVAFWCNPISGHATLYWYQQILGQGPKLLIQFQNNGVVDDSQLPKDRFSAERLKGVDSTLKIQPAKLEDSAVYLCASSSYFKGTSGIYEQYFGPGTRLTVT.

This sequence joins TRBV10-3 and TRBJ2-2; TRBD2 aligns across 16 bases. Per germline, CDR1 ENHRY and CDR2 SYGVKD. V was pared by 6 bases and J by 0 bases, with 7 bases of the junction left unmatched. The CDR3 spans 19 residues. The CDR3 reads CAIRTPGLAGGTNTGELFF. DNA for the CDR3: TGTGCCATCAGAACCCCGGGACTAGCGGGAGGGACGAACACCGGGGAGCTGTTTTTT.

The chain uses TRBV18 and TRBJ2-5; 11 bases agree with TRBD2. Germline CDR1 is KGHSH and CDR2 is LQKENI. The CDR3 loop spans 15 amino acids. V lost 4 bases, J lost 2 bases, and 3 bases stayed unmatched. The DNA for the CDR3 is TGTGCCAGCTCACGGGGGACTAGCGGACAAGAGACCCAGTACTTC. It is translated as CASSRGTSGQETQYF. Full variable domain (missing parts from reference TRBV18 and TRBJ2-5): NAGVMQNPRHLVRRRGQEARLRCSPMKGHSHVYWYRQLPEEGLKFMVYLQKENIIDESGMPKERFSAEFPKEGPSILRIQQVVRGDSAAYFCASSRGTSGQETQYFGPGTRLLVL.

The chain links TRBV7-9 to TRBJ2-7; TRBD1 matches 7 bases. CDR1 and CDR2 from the germline V gene are SEHNR and FQNEAQ (reference sequence). The CDR3 sequence is 13 residues long. J was trimmed by 3 bases and V by 4 bases; bases with no gene match: 3. CDR3 residues: CASSYGQVYEQYF. The DNA for the CDR3 is TGTGCCAGCAGCTACGGACAGGTCTACGAGCAGTACTTC.

The chain has TRBV28 and TRBJ1-2, with a possible D match to TRBD1 (5 bases). V shed 2 bases and J shed 4 bases, with 11 bases lying between them. CDR3 length equals 14 residues. In germline, CDR1 is MDHEN, CDR2 SYDVKM. CDR3 loop: CASSLPQVVYGYTF. In DNA, the CDR3 is TGTGCCAGCAGTTTACCACAGGTCGTCTATGGCTACACCTTC.

The chain carries TRBV9 and TRBJ2-7, with 10 bases that match TRBD2. The CDR3 loop spans 13 amino acids. J gave up 5 bases and V 3 bases, and 2 bases lay outside the gene matches. Germline V gene sequence: CDR1 SGDLS, CDR2 YYNGEE. For the CDR3, the DNA is TGTGCCAGCAGCGATACTAGCGGGAACGAGCAGTACTTC. Translated: CASSDTSGNEQYF. The full variable domain, completed using reference TRBV9 and TRBJ2-7, is DSGVTQTPKHLITATGQRVTLRCSPRSGDLSVYWYQQSLDQGLQFLIQYYNGEERAKGNILERFSAQQFPDLHSELNLSSLELGDSALYFCASSDTSGNEQYFGPGTRLTVT.

This chain links TRBV27 with TRBJ2-2; TRBD1 might be the D (6 bases). This CDR3 is 11 amino acids long. V lost 10 bases, J lost 14 bases, and 17 bases lay in between. Germline CDR1 is MNHEY and CDR2 is SMNVEV (reference sequence). Here the CDR3 reads CAILRGGQLFF. CDR3 sequence (DNA): TGTGCCATCCTACGTGGGGGACAACTGTTTTTT.

The chain employs TRBV28 and TRBJ2-2, with 12 bases aligning to TRBD1. The CDR3 totals 16 residues. Germline loops: CDR1 MDHEN, CDR2 SYDVKM. After removal of 3 bases from V and 7 bases from J, the junction contained 6 bases not matched to a gene. The CDR3 protein is CASSLSGTGGGGELFF. CDR3 coding DNA: TGTGCCAGCAGTTTGAGTGGGACAGGGGGCGGCGGGGAGCTGTTTTTT.

The rearrangement uses TRBV6-5 and TRBJ2-3, with TRBD2 identical over 7 bases. V lost 11 bases to trimming and J lost 0 bases; unmatched junction nucleotides: 8. Germline CDR1 MNHEY, CDR2 SVGAGI. This CDR3 has 14 residues. CDR3 coding DNA: TGTGCCGTCGGCCAGCGGGGAAGCACAGATACGCAGTATTTT. Amino acid sequence: CAVGQRGSTDTQYF.